This T cell receptor (beta chain) appears in the sequencing data of a study of T-cell reconstitution after alpha-beta-depleted transplantation in children (dated by TCRdb to the mid-2010s). In the study overall: Using TCR repertoire profiling, the study followed T-cell immune reconstitution in a quantitative way in children after TCRalphabeta/CD19-depleted allogeneic hematopoietic cell transplantation.

Receptor libraries were prepared by PCR. Sequencing relied on an Illumina HiSeq 2500. To normalize quantification of the TCRbeta repertoire, the TCR libraries were built with molecular barcoding that relied on unique molecular identifiers. TCRdb passed the public sequencing reads through fastp at Q25 and MiXCR, retaining productive beta sequences. Every CDR3 protein is listed once, alongside the most common genes and DNA of its rows. The sample table shows more than 550,000 distinct CDR3 sequences, and roughly a tenth are seen once. The ten largest clones represent 3.5% to 5% of the sample. The CDR3 runs 16 amino acids, cysteine and phenylalanine included. Solely the CDR3 DNA is kept, with 48 bases framed from the first base. After removal of 4 bases from V and 6 bases from J, the junction retains 9 bases not matched to a gene. Per the germline V gene, MNHEY is the CDR1 and SVGAGI is the CDR2. The table lists this clonotype with many counts. Its specific antigen is unknown. The input lacks base qualities; no much larger clone sits a single base away.

The receptor's source is a human donor who donated a stem cell graft to a child with acute myeloid leukemia. The chain is assembled from TRBV6-5 and TRBJ1-5; TRBD1 matches 10 bases in the middle. Sequenced here: PBMCs from the stem cell graft donor, sampled from the stem cell graft. The DNA is as follows: TGTGCCAGCAGTTCCCTCCGGGACAGGGGCATTCAGCCCCAGCATTTT. It is translated as CASSSLRDRGIQPQHF.